The 11 T cell receptor beta chains below were found in one sample sequenced in a study of blood T cell repertoires in COVID-19. Assay used: immunoSEQ multiplex PCR; TCRdb lists only in-frame clones, some missing. This sample has just over 95,000 clones, with around 80% found just once. Sequenced input: peripheral blood. Receptor source: a man aged 55 to 70 with acute or convalescent COVID-19.

J is TRBJ1-6 and V is TRBV12-3 or TRBV12-4, with D uncertain. The CDR3 is 13 residues long. Trimming removed 6 bases at V and 8 bases at J, with 11 bases between. CDR3 amino acids: CASRDRLHSPLHF. The CDR3 DNA sequence: TGTGCCAGCAGAGATCGACTTCATTCACCCCTCCACTTT.

The chain employs TRBV6-5 and TRBJ1-1; TRBD1 is a possible D gene (5 bases). Germline CDR1 is MNHEY and CDR2 is SVGAGI. V shed 6 bases and J shed 1 base, with 12 bases lying between them. The CDR3 runs to 14 residues. Here the CDR3 reads CASRRGRENTEAFF. The CDR3 DNA sequence: TGTGCCAGCAGGCGGGGCCGAGAGAACACTGAAGCTTTCTTT.

The chain uses TRBV4-3 and TRBJ1-2; 8 bases fit TRBD1. There are 15 residues in the CDR3. The V gene end was trimmed by 1 base and the J gene end by 4 bases; junction bases not matched to a gene: 5. Germline CDR1 and CDR2: LGHNA and YSLEER. CDR3 loop: CASSQVGQEGYGYTF. For the CDR3, the DNA is TGCGCCAGCAGCCAAGTGGGACAGGAGGGCTATGGCTACACCTTC.

The V call is TRBV6-2 or TRBV6-3, the J call TRBJ2-5, with TRBD1 identical over 7 bases. After removal of 0 bases from V and 2 bases from J, the junction contained 6 bases not matched to a gene. The CDR3 totals 16 residues. Per germline, CDR1 MNHEY and CDR2 SVGEGT. CDR3 amino acids: CASSYSTGTVQETQYF. The CDR3 DNA follows: TGTGCCAGCAGTTACTCGACTGGGACAGTGCAAGAGACCCAGTACTTC.

This clone was seen a handful of times. The chain joins TRBV2 to TRBJ1-6, with no clear D. The CDR3 is made up of 14 amino acids. V shed 4 bases and J shed 7 bases, with 11 bases lying between them. Per germline, CDR1 SNHLY and CDR2 FYNNEI. The CDR3 spells CASSVGGSNSPLHF. CDR3 in DNA: TGTGCCAGCAGTGTAGGCGGATCCAATTCACCCCTCCACTTT.

This clone was recorded a few times. The chain employs TRBV5-6 and TRBJ1-3; 8 bases are a match to TRBD1. The V gene's germline CDR1 is SGHDT and CDR2 YYEEEE. Trimming took 4 bases from V and 5 from J; bases not matched to a gene: 5. This CDR3 has 14 residues. The CDR3, as DNA: TGTGCCAGCAGCCCAACAGGGGGGAGAAACACCATATATTTT. It encodes CASSPTGGRNTIYF. Filled out from reference TRBV5-6 and TRBJ1-3, the complete variable domain reads DAGVTQSPTHLIKTRGQQVTLRCSPKSGHDTVSWYQQALGQGPQFIFQYYEEEERQRGNFPDRFSGHQFPNYSSELNVNALLLGDSALYLCASSPTGGRNTIYFGEGSWLTVV.

This chain uses TRBV10-3 with TRBJ1-6; 9 bases agree with TRBD1. Per germline, CDR1 ENHRY and CDR2 SYGVKD. The CDR3 has 15 amino acids. The V gene end was trimmed by 3 bases and the J gene end by 7 bases; junction bases not matched to a gene: 4. For the CDR3, the DNA is TGTGCCATCAGTGACGGGACAGGGACCAATTCACCCCTCCACTTT. It yields the protein CAISDGTGTNSPLHF.

The J gene is TRBJ1-2, the V gene TRBV7-2, with 9 bases fitting TRBD1. V was clipped by 4 bases and J by 6 bases; unmatched bases: 9. Germline V gives CDR1 SGHTA, CDR2 FQGNSA. This CDR3 contains 15 residues. The CDR3 DNA sequence: TGTGCCAGCAGCTGGTCAACAGGGGGCTGGAATGGCTACACCTTC. Protein sequence: CASSWSTGGWNGYTF.

The chain has TRBV27 and TRBJ2-7; 9 nucleotides match TRBD1. V trimming: 6 bases; J trimming: 4 bases; junction bases outside the gene matches: 16. The CDR3 covers 17 residues. Germline lookup yields CDR1 MNHEY and CDR2 SMNVEV (reference sequence). The CDR3 DNA follows: TGTGCCAGCAGCCTCCTATCTGCCGGGACAGGGAATTACGAGCAGTACTTC. Protein product: CASSLLSAGTGNYEQYF.

V and J are TRBV14 and TRBJ1-1; the D gene is possibly TRBD1 (6 bases). The CDR3 is 16 residues long. Germline loops: CDR1 SGHDN, CDR2 FVKESK. The ends were cut back, 4 bases at V and 0 bases at J, with 15 bases in the middle. CDR3 in DNA: TGTGCCAGCAGCCTAAGATCCGGGACATTGAACACTGAAGCTTTCTTT. It codes for CASSLRSGTLNTEAFF.

This sequence joins TRBV3-1 (or the pseudogene TRBV3-2) and TRBJ1-4, with 8 bases fitting TRBD1. V trimming: 1 base; J trimming: 8 bases; junction bases outside the gene matches: 3. Germline V CDR1 and CDR2: LGHDT, YNNKEL (reference sequence). The CDR3 has 14 residues. Written as DNA, the CDR3 is TGTGCCAGCAGCCAAGGACAGGGGTGGGAAAAACTGTTTTTT. Its protein product is CASSQGQGWEKLFF.